This T cell receptor beta chain was sequenced for a study of radiotherapy plus CTLA-4 blockade in lung cancer. Study details: Objective response was observed in over 15% of patients, and disease control in approximately 30%. General study findings and limits: Early blood T cell clone changes and increased post-radiation serum interferon-beta were reportedly the strongest response predictors.

Measured with immunoSEQ multiplex PCR; TCRdb has only the in-frame clones, and not every one. Here the sample spans 85,000 to 120,000 clones, approximately 87% being singletons. In chemo-refractory metastatic non-small-cell lung cancer, patients got ipilimumab CTLA-4 blockade together with focal radiation. This clone turned up a few times. The target antigen is unknown. This specimen was peripheral blood, taken from a patient treated with radiotherapy plus ipilimumab. This clonotype was sampled from a human donor with non-small cell lung cancer that progressed on radiotherapy plus ipilimumab. Some clones in this sample may be carry-over from other donors' samples.

This CDR3 reads CASSFGTAGELFF. In DNA, the CDR3 is TGTGCCAGCAGCTTTGGGACAGCCGGGGAGCTGTTTTTT. This chain joins TRBV13 and TRBJ2-2; TRBD1 matches at 7 bases. J gave up 6 bases and V 3 bases, and 1 base lay outside the gene matches. The CDR3 is made up of 13 amino acids. CDR1 is PRHDT, CDR2 FYEKMQ, per germline (reference sequence).